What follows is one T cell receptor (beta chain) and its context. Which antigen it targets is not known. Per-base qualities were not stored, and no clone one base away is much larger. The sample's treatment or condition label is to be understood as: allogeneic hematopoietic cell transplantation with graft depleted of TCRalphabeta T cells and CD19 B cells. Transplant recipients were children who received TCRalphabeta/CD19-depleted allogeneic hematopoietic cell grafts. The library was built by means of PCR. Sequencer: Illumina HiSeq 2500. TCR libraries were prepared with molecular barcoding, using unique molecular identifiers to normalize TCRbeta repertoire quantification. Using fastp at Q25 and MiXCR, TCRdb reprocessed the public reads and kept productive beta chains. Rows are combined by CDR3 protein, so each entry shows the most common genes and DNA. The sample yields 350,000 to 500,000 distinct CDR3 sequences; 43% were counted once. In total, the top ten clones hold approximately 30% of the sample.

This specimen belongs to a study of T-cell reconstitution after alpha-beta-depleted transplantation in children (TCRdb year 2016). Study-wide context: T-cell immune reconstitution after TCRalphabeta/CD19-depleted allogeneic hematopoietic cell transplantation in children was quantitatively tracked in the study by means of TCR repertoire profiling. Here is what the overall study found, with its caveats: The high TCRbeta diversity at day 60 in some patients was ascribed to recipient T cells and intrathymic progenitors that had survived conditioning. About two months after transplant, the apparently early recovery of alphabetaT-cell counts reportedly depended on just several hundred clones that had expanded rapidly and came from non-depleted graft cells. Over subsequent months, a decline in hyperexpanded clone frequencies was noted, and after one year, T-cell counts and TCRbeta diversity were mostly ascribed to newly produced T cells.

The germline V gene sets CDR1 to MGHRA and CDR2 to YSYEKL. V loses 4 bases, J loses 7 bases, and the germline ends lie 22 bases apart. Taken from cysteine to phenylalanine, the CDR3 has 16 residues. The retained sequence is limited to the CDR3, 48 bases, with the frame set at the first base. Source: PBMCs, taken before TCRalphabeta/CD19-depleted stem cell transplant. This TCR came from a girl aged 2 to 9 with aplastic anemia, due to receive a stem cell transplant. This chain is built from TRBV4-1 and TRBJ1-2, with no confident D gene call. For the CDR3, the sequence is CASSPGIGSAPSGYTF. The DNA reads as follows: TGCGCCAGCAGCCCCGGGATAGGCTCGGCTCCCTCTGGCTACACCTTC.